The 21 T cell receptor beta chains below come from one sample, sequenced in a study of cytomegalovirus exposure and HLA in healthy donors. The PCR made use of 60 Vbeta and 13 Jbeta primers. Assay: immunoSEQ multiplex PCR; the TCRdb copy retains only in-frame clones and omits some. The sample lists approximately 91,000 clones; roughly 77% were seen once. The sequenced material came from PBMCs. The receptors shown here come from a human donor in good health.

The V call is TRBV23-1, the J call TRBJ2-5; 8 bases line up with TRBD1. TRBV23-1 is an ORF; its function is uncertain. This CDR3 region has 15 residues. Losses at the gene ends were 9 bases for V and 1 base for J; bases not matched to a gene: 10. The CDR3 sequence: CARLNRGAPQETQYF. CDR3 coding DNA: TGCGCCAGGTTGAACAGGGGGGCTCCCCAAGAGACCCAGTACTTC.

The rearrangement joins TRBV4-2 to TRBJ2-3, with 7 bases identical to TRBD1. The J segment lost 3 bases and the V segment lost 3 bases, leaving 12 bases of the junction unmatched. CDR1 LGHNA and CDR2 YNFKEQ come from the germline V gene. The CDR3 runs to 17 residues. Here the CDR3 DNA reads TGTGCCAGCAGCCAGTTTTCATTGGACAGGACAACAGATACGCAGTATTTT. This gives the protein CASSQFSLDRTTDTQYF.

This sequence joins TRBV6-5 and TRBJ2-5, with a tentative D call TRBD2 (5 bases). Trimming cost V 5 bases and J 1 base, with 11 bases left between them. The CDR3 contains 14 residues. The germline CDR1 and CDR2 sequences are MNHEY and SVGAGI. The CDR3 is CASSPPGTQETQYF. The CDR3 region has the DNA TGTGCCAGCAGTCCCCCGGGAACCCAAGAGACCCAGTACTTC.

This chain links TRBV7-2 with TRBJ1-5; 7 nucleotides match TRBD1. The CDR3 has 18 amino acids. V was clipped by 5 bases and J by 0 bases; unmatched bases: 13. Germline values: CDR1 SGHTA, CDR2 FQGNSA. CDR3 in amino acids: CASSGRGGWGNSNQPQHF. CDR3 DNA sequence: TGTGCCAGCAGCGGACGAGGGGGCTGGGGGAATAGCAATCAGCCCCAGCATTTT.

This clone has just one count. The CDR3 coding sequence is TGTGCCAGCAGCTTGGGGCCTAGCACAGATACGCAGTATTTT. Translation: CASSLGPSTDTQYF. The chain couples TRBV5-6 to TRBJ2-3; D is unclear. Germline V lookup: CDR1 SGHDT, CDR2 YYEEEE. CDR3 length equals 14 residues. V was cut by 0 bases and J by 0 bases, with 5 bases left in between. Variable domain in full (rest from reference TRBV5-6 and TRBJ2-3): DAGVTQSPTHLIKTRGQQVTLRCSPKSGHDTVSWYQQALGQGPQFIFQYYEEEERQRGNFPDRFSGHQFPNYSSELNVNALLLGDSALYLCASSLGPSTDTQYFGPGTRLTVL.

J is TRBJ1-2 and V is TRBV11-2; D gene ambiguous. In germline, CDR1 is SGHAT, CDR2 FQNNGV. This CDR3 region has 15 residues. The ends were cut back, 1 base at V and 7 bases at J, with 16 bases in the middle. CDR3 loop: CASSLAGPSFSGYTF. The CDR3 DNA follows: TGTGCCAGCAGCTTAGCGGGCCCTAGCTTCTCTGGCTACACCTTC.

The chain combines TRBV28 with TRBJ2-1, with TRBD2 as a possible D gene (5 bases). The CDR3 length is 15 residues. Germline V gene lookup returns CDR1 MDHEN and CDR2 SYDVKM. V was shortened by 5 bases and J by 0 bases, with 11 bases between the two germline ends. The CDR3 sequence: CASSIALSSYNEQFF. DNA for the CDR3: TGTGCCAGCAGTATAGCGCTCTCCTCCTACAATGAGCAGTTCTTC. The full variable domain, with the rest looked up from reference TRBV28 and TRBJ2-1, is DVKVTQSSRYLVKRTGEKVFLECVQDMDHENMFWYRQDPGLGLRLIYFSYDVKMKEKGDIPEGYSVSREKKERFSLILESASTNQTSMYLCASSIALSSYNEQFFGPGTRLTVL.

This clone appeared a single time. The V gene is TRBV19, the J gene TRBJ2-2, with D maybe TRBD1 (6 bases). V lost 9 bases, J lost 2 bases, and 10 bases lay in between. Germline lookup yields CDR1 LNHDA and CDR2 SQIVND (reference sequence). The CDR3 contains 13 residues. DNA of the CDR3: TGTGCCAGCCGGGACAAAAACACCGGGGAGCTGTTTTTT. Its translation is CASRDKNTGELFF.

The V and J genes are TRBV5-5 and TRBJ1-5; D is unclear. V was cut by 1 base and J by 11 bases, with 13 bases left in between. Germline loops: CDR1 SGHKS, CDR2 YYEKEE (reference sequence). The CDR3 runs 13 residues. The CDR3 sequence is CASSLLGSESQHF. CDR3 nucleotide sequence: TGTGCCAGCAGCTTGTTAGGCTCGGAGTCCCAGCATTTT.

This chain connects TRBV19 to TRBJ2-1; TRBD2 agrees at 9 bases. J lost 6 bases, V lost 4 bases, and 7 bases had no gene match. The CDR3 runs to 15 residues. Germline V gene sequence: CDR1 LNHDA, CDR2 SQIVND (reference sequence). CDR3 in DNA: TGTGCCAGTAGTAGCGTGACTAGCGGTCTCAATGAGCAGTTCTTC. Protein sequence: CASSSVTSGLNEQFF.

The CDR3 DNA is TGTGCCAGCAGCTCCGGGACAGTGAACTATGGCTACACCTTC. Residues: CASSSGTVNYGYTF. V gene TRBV13 combines with J gene TRBJ1-2; 7 bases are shared with TRBD1. V lost 4 bases, J lost 2 bases, and 4 bases stayed unmatched. Germline V lookup: CDR1 PRHDT, CDR2 FYEKMQ (reference sequence). CDR3 length equals 14 residues. Full variable domain (missing parts from reference TRBV13 and TRBJ1-2): AAGVIQSPRHLIKEKRETATLKCYPIPRHDTVYWYQQGPGQDPQFLISFYEKMQSDKGSIPDRFSAQQFSDYHSELNMSSLELGDSALYFCASSSGTVNYGYTFGSGTRLTVV.

This clone was observed a few times. The V and J genes are TRBV6-7 and TRBJ1-2; maybe TRBD1 (6 bases). TRBV6-7 carries the ORF label, with uncertain function. Trimming took 4 bases from V and 6 from J, leaving 12 bases between them. The CDR3 runs to 13 residues. CDR3 amino acids: CASSSGAGNGYTF. The CDR3 nucleotides are TGTGCCAGCAGTTCAGGGGCGGGTAATGGCTACACCTTC.

The gene calls are TRBV9 and TRBJ2-7; perhaps TRBD2 as D (7 bases). The CDR3 has 14 residues. The V end lost 3 bases, the J end lost 4 bases, and 14 bases lay between the germline ends. Germline CDR1 SGDLS, CDR2 YYNGEE. In DNA form, the CDR3 reads TGTGCCAGCAGCGCGGGGGGCAGCCCTTACGAGCAGTACTTC. Residues: CASSAGGSPYEQYF.

This chain joins TRBV5-4 and TRBJ2-7; possible D gene TRBD1, 6 bases. V shed 0 bases and J shed 4 bases, with 14 bases lying between them. Germline lookup yields CDR1 SGHNT and CDR2 YYREEE (reference sequence). The CDR3 loop spans 15 amino acids. CDR3 bases: TGTGCCAGCAGCTTGGTTCAGGGGTCTAATTACGAGCAGTACTTC. Protein: CASSLVQGSNYEQYF.

The V gene is TRBV9, the J gene TRBJ1-6, with TRBD1 matching 7 bases. The germline V gene encodes CDR1 SGDLS and CDR2 YYNGEE. The CDR3 runs 14 residues. V gave up 3 bases and J gave up 7 bases; unmatched junction bases: 4. The CDR3: CASSDQGDNSPLHF. Here the CDR3 DNA reads TGTGCCAGCAGCGATCAGGGGGACAATTCACCCCTCCACTTT.

The chain links TRBV5-6 to TRBJ2-5; 12 nucleotides line up with TRBD2. The CDR3 is made up of 17 amino acids. CDR1 and CDR2 (germline): SGHDT, YYEEEE. J gave up 2 bases and V 4 bases, and 9 bases lay outside the gene matches. CDR3 residues: CASSRGLAGSYQETQYF. Here the CDR3 DNA reads TGTGCCAGCAGCCGCGGACTAGCGGGGTCCTATCAAGAGACCCAGTACTTC.

This clone was seen more than once but under ten times. J is TRBJ1-2 and V is TRBV18; TRBD1 agrees at 7 bases. Germline V gives CDR1 KGHSH, CDR2 LQKENI. The CDR3 is 15 amino acids. Trimming cost V 2 bases and J 5 bases; bases outside gene matches: 8. CDR3: CASSPGSGQLYGYTF. The CDR3 bases are TGTGCCAGCTCACCAGGATCGGGACAGCTATATGGCTACACCTTC.

V and J are TRBV7-2 and TRBJ2-1; 11 positions match TRBD2. CDR1 SGHTA and CDR2 FQGNSA come from the germline V gene. CDR3 length: 17 amino acids. V gave up 5 bases and J gave up 3 bases; unmatched junction bases: 9. The CDR3 reads CASSPHTSGSHYNEQFF. The CDR3, as DNA: TGTGCCAGCAGCCCCCATACTAGCGGGAGCCACTACAATGAGCAGTTCTTC.

This clone was seen only once. This chain links TRBV21-1 with TRBJ1-5; TRBD1 is the table's D call, not checked against the DNA. TRBV21-1 is noted as a pseudogene. The length of the CDR3 is 15 residues. The CDR3 DNA reads as TGTGCCAGCAGCCTCCCCGAACATAGCAATCAGCCCCAGCATTTT. This gives the protein CASSLPEHSNQPQHF.

This clone was seen only a few times. V and J are TRBV19 and TRBJ1-1; D might be TRBD1 (6 bases). Germline values: CDR1 LNHDA, CDR2 SQIVND (reference sequence). The V end lost 5 bases, the J end lost 1 base, and 11 bases lay between the germline ends. This CDR3 has 14 amino acids. The CDR3 is CASSLDRWNTEAFF. The CDR3 nucleotides are TGTGCCAGTAGTTTGGACAGATGGAACACTGAAGCTTTCTTT.

The chain couples TRBV15 to TRBJ1-6; TRBD1 matches at 7 bases. V trimming: 3 bases; J trimming: 10 bases; junction bases outside the gene matches: 12. The CDR3 has 16 amino acids. Per germline, CDR1 LNHNV and CDR2 YYDKDF (reference sequence). CDR3 DNA: TGTGCCACCAGCAGCATAGGGACAGCCGGACGGTCACCCCTCCACTTT. Translating it yields CATSSIGTAGRSPLHF.